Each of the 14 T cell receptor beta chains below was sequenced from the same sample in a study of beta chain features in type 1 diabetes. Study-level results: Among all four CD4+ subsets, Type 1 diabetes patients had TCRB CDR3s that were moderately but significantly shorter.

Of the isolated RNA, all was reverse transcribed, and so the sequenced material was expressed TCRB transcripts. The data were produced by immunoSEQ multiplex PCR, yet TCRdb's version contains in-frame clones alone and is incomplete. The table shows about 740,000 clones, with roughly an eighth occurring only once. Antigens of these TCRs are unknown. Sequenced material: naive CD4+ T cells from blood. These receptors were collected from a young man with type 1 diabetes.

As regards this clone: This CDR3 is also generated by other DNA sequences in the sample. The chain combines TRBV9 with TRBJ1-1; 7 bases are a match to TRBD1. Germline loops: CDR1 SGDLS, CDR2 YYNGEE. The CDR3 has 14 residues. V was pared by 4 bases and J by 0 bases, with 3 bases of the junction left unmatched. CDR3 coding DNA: TGTGCCAGCAGCCCTACAGGGGTGAACACTGAAGCTTTCTTT. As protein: CASSPTGVNTEAFF.

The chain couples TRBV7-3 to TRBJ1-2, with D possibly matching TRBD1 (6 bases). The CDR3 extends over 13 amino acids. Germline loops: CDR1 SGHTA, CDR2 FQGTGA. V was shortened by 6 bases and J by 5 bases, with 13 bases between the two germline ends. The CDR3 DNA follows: TGTGCCAGCAGTCCTGACAGGAATTATGGCTACACCTTC. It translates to CASSPDRNYGYTF.

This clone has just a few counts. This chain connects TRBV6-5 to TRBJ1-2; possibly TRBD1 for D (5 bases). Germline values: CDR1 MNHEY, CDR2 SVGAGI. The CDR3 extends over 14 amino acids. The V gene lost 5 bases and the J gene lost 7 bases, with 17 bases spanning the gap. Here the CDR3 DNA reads TGTGCCAGCAGTGAAGGGGCCTCCAGGGCTGGCTACACCTTC. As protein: CASSEGASRAGYTF.

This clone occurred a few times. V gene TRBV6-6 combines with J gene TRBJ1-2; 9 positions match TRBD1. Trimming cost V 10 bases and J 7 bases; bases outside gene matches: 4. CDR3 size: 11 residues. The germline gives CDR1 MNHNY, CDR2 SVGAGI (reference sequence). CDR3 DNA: TGTGCCACCCGACAGGGGGGTGGCTACACCTTC. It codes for CATRQGGGYTF.

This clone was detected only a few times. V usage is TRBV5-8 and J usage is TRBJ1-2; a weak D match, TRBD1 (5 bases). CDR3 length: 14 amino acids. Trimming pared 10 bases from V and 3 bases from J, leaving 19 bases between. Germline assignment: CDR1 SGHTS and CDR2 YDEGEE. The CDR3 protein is CARRKYGGDYGYTF. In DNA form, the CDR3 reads TGTGCCCGAAGGAAGTACGGGGGGGACTATGGCTACACCTTC.

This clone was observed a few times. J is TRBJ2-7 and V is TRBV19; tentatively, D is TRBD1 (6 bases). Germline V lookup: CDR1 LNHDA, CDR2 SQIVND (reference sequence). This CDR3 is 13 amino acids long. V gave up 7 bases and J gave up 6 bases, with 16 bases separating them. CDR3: CASTDLGGLEQYF. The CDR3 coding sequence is TGTGCCAGTACAGACCTTGGGGGCCTCGAGCAGTACTTC.

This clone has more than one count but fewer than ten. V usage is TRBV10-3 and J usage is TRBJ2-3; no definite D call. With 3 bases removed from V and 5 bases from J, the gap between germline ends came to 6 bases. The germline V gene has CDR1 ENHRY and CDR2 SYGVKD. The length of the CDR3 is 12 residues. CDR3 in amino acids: CAISEVRDTQYF. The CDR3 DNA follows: TGTGCCATCAGTGAAGTTAGAGATACGCAGTATTTT.

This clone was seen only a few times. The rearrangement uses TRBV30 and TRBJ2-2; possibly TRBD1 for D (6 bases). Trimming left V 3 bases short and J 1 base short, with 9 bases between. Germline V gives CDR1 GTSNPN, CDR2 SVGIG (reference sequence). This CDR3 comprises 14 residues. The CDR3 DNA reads TGTGCCTGGAGCCTGGGACAGAACACCGGGGAGCTGTTTTTT. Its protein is CAWSLGQNTGELFF. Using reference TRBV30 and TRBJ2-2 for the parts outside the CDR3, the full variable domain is SQTIHQWPATLVQPVGSPLSLECTVEGTSNPNLYWYRQAAGRGLQLLFYSVGIGQISSEVPQNLSASRPQDRQFILSSKKLLLSDSGFYLCAWSLGQNTGELFFGEGSRLTVL.

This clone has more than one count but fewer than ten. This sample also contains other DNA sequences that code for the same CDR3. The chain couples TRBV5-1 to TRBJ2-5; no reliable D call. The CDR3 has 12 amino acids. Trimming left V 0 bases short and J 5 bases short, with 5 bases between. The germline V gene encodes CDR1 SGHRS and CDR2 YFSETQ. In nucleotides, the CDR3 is TGCGCCAGCAGCTTGGTATCCGAGACCCAGTACTTC. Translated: CASSLVSETQYF.

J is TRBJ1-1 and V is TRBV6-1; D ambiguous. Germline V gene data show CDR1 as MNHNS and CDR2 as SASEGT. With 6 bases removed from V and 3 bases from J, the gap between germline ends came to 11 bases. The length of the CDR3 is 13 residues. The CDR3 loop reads CASSDDWDTEAFF. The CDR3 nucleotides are TGTGCCAGCAGCGATGATTGGGACACTGAAGCTTTCTTT.

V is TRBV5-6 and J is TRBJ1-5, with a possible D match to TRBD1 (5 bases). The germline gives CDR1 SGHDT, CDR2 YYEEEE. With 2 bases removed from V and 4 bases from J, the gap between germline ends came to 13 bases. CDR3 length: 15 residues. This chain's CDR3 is CASSFVGAVNQPQHF. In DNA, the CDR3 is TGTGCCAGCAGCTTTGTAGGGGCGGTAAATCAGCCCCAGCATTTT.

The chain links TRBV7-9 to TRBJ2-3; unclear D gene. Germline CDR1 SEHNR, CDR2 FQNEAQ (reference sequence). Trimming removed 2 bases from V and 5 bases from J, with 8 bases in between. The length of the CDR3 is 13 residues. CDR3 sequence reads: CASSLRMGDTQYF. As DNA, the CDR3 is TGTGCCAGCAGCTTAAGGATGGGAGATACGCAGTATTTT.

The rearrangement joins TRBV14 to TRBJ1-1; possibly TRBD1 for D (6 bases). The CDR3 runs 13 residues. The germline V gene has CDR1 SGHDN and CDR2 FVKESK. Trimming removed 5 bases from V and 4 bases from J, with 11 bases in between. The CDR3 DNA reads TGTGCCAGCAGCGGGGGGCTAGGCACTGAAGCTTTCTTT. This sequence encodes CASSGGLGTEAFF.

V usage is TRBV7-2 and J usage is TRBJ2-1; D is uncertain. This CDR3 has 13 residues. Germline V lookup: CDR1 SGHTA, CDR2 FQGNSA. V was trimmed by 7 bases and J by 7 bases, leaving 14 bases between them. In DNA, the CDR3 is TGTGCCAGCACCCTGACCCAGTGGAATGAGCAGTTCTTC. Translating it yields CASTLTQWNEQFF.